This T cell receptor beta chain comes out of a study of control samples from healthy donors and cancer patients (dated by TCRdb to between 2020 and 2021). Notes on this clone: Which antigen it targets is not known. No much larger clonotype is one base removed from it; base qualities were not supplied.

Via the germline V gene, CDR1 is SGDLS and CDR2 YYNGEE. The CDR3 spans 14 residues, from the cysteine through the phenylalanine. Just the 42-base CDR3 DNA is kept, in frame starting at base 1. V has 3 bases trimmed and J has 6 bases trimmed; junction bases matching no gene number 8. Library method: the immunoSEQ multiplex PCR assay. Imported from immuneACCESS, the table was reduced by TCRdb to in-frame sequences with V and J called. These copies leave out some clones; in studies compared against another copy, an unresolved V gene accounts for under half, and the cause of the remainder is not known. For this sample there are some 210,000 clones; about 90% appear just once. Clones ranked in the top ten supply about 1.7% of the sample.

This TCR derives from a man aged 25 to 40 in good health. The chain is encoded by TRBV9 joined to TRBJ1-2, with 7 bases matching TRBD1. The specimen was blood. The CDR3: CASSATYDRDGYTF. The DNA is TGTGCCAGCAGCGCCACTTATGACAGGGATGGCTACACCTTC.